This T cell receptor (beta chain) originates from a study of shared clonotypes between healthy human individuals. Both subsets, CD45RA+ naive and CD45RA-negative memory, were split from the CD4+ cells. The CDR3 length is 14 residues. The germline gives CDR1 SGHRS, CDR2 YFSETQ. V gave up 0 bases and J gave up 4 bases, with 11 bases separating them. At the deep level, the assay was run. Produced via immunoSEQ multiplex PCR; TCRdb's table is partial and in-frame only. Of about 1.5 million clones in the sample, nearly 99% were seen once. Turning to this clone: Other nucleotide sequences from this sample produce the same CDR3.

The sample consisted of naive CD4+ T cells sorted from blood. The sample's subset: CD45RA+ positively selected. This clonotype was obtained from a man between 25 and 39 years old in good health. V gene TRBV5-1 combines with J gene TRBJ2-7, with D maybe TRBD1 (6 bases). CDR3 sequence: CASSLVTGTYEQYF. The DNA of the CDR3 is TGCGCCAGCAGCTTGGTGACGGGGACATACGAGCAGTACTTC.